What follows describes a single T cell receptor beta chain. Its cognate antigen is unknown. Mismatch with germline at one junction end may stem from a read error. The sample is drawn from a study of molecular identifiers for immune sequencing clone quantification. Regarding the study as a whole: Highly expanded clone sizes could be underestimated through barcode sharing by identical TCR molecules.

TCRdb redid the calling of the PCR reads with MiXCR, one entry per CDR3 protein. The repertoire holds 90,000 or so distinct CDR3 sequences, with over 20% as singletons. Sequences were obtained from naive CD8+ T cells from blood, with Jurkat cell RNA spiked in. Described subset: FACS-sorted CD8+CD4-CCR7+CD45RA+ naive T cells. The receptor was isolated from a human donor in good health. Some libraries in this study had Jurkat cell RNA spiked in.

The CDR3 DNA sequence: TGTGCCAGCAGTTTATCTGCAGGGATTCATGAGCGGTTCTTC. This encodes CASSLSAGIHERFF. The chain joins TRBV27 to TRBJ2-1; tentative D call: TRBD1 (5 bases). The CDR3 covers 14 residues. The germline CDR1 and CDR2 sequences are MNHEY and SMNVEV (reference sequence).